This T cell receptor beta chain stems from a study of Graves' ophthalmopathy and Graves' hyperthyroidism (dated by TCRdb to between 2018 and 2020). About the study as a whole: Hyperthyroidism was considered stable if no progression to ophthalmopathy occurred within 18 months of follow-up. In total, 135 blood samples were TCR-sequenced: approximately 42 ophthalmopathy, some 80 hyperthyroidism and approximately 17 hyperthyroidism-to-ophthalmopathy patients. T-cell repertoires of thyroid tissue and blood were compared in six or seven hyperthyroidism patients. To explore V-J signatures distinguishing ophthalmopathy from hyperthyroidism, a discovery set of about a hundred patients (more than 40 ophthalmopathy, 57 stable hyperthyroidism) was enrolled. Following sampling, methimazole starting at 30 mg daily was administered to hyperthyroidism patients, and high-dose intravenous methylprednisolone was administered to ophthalmopathy patients. An independent validation cohort was composed of 18 hyperthyroidism patients and more than 15 patients who later progressed from hyperthyroidism to ophthalmopathy. The study used signatures of the TCR beta repertoire to tell Graves' ophthalmopathy apart from Graves' hyperthyroidism and to predict which patients would progress to ophthalmopathy. The study at large found these results: No statistical method was used to predetermine the sample size, and group allocation was not hidden from the investigators. The 13-signature model separated ophthalmopathy from stable hyperthyroidism with approximately 85% sensitivity and about 84% specificity in cross-validation, and 80%/75% in the test set. In validation, the model predicted ophthalmopathy progression with about 71% sensitivity and roughly 78% specificity; approximately 12 predicted patients were CT-confirmed with GO in a median of 6.5 months. Most of the expanded thyroid clonotypes with a frequency above 0.001 were also detected in blood, and it was suggested that the thyroid immune response may be reflected by blood repertoires.

This clonotype came up a few times. This clone's antigen is unknown. No much larger clonotype is one base removed from it; base qualities were not supplied. Hyperthyroidism patients were newly diagnosed, with disease duration under 2 months, and aged 18 to 65 years. Patients were excluded if they had other autoimmune diseases, uncontrolled infections, pregnancy or lactation. Diagnosis relied on clinical symptoms, serum thyroxine, TRAb, thyroid ultrasound and orbital computed tomography. Total RNA was extracted using Trizol reagent, and RNA quality was checked on an Agilent 2100 Bioanalyzer. For repertoire sequencing, the TCR beta CDR3 regions were amplified from RNA transcripts. The first round of RT-PCR was done with HTBI primers and the Qiagen OneStep RT-PCR kit, and was followed by a second round of multiplex PCR, then size selection and purification. The libraries underwent paired-end sequencing with 100 bp reads on an Illumina HiSeq2000. In the authors' own workflow: SOAPnuke was used for read processing, and reads with adapters, uncalled bases, a mean Phred below 15, or no exact constant-primer or identifier match were discarded. COPE v1.2.5 was used to merge the high-quality paired reads. Each unique nucleotide sequence was defined as a clonotype, and clonotypes were aligned to IMGT TRB V, D and J references with MiTCR v1.1. Only V-J combinations with frequency above 0.0001 were analysed, covering over 99% of repertoires. A TCR clonal expansion and chaos score per V-J combination was defined as the ratio of F50 clonal expansion to chaos observed in the TCRdist matrix. Welch's t-statistics and random forest were used to reduce the features to roughly 14 V-J combinations, which were then used as input to a naive Bayes classifier. The similarity between thyroid and blood repertoires was quantified using the Morisita-Horn index. The public reads were reanalyzed by TCRdb: fastp trimming at Q25, MiXCR alignment, in-frame beta chains only. Identical CDR3 proteins give one entry, which carries the most common genes and DNA. The V and J calls and clone size are TCRdb's, not the authors'. The sample table records around 1.1 million distinct CDR3 sequences; approximately 35% of these occur just once. Around 10% of the sample comes from the top ten.

The sequencing sample was made of peripheral blood or thyroid tissue (not recorded which). This receptor was identified in an adult man with Graves' hyperthyroidism.

The CDR3 sequence is CASSEGDLRTQYF. The nucleotide sequence reads TGTGCCAGCAGTGAAGGGGACCTGCGGACCCAGTACTTC. The rearranged chain carries TRBV25-1 and TRBJ2-5; the D segment might be TRBD1 or TRBD2, since each matches 5 bases. The junction carries 11 bases between V and J, which are trimmed by 2 bases and 7 bases respectively. Taken from the germline V gene, the CDR1 and CDR2 loops are MGHDK and SYGVNS. The CDR3 holds 13 amino acids from the cysteine to the phenylalanine. The only DNA kept is the CDR3, 39 bases in frame from the first base. Outside the CDR3, residues come from the reference TRBV25-1 and TRBJ2-5 proteins, so the full variable domain is: EADIYQTPRYLVIGTGKKITLECSQTMGHDKMYWYQQDPGMELHLIHYSYGVNSTEKGDLSSESTVSRIRTEHFPLTLESARPSHTSQYLCASSEGDLRTQYFGPGTRLLVL.